The subject of this entry is one TCR beta chain. Germline V gene lookup returns CDR1 SGHRS and CDR2 YFSETQ. The CDR3 consists of 14 residues. The V end was cut by 4 bases, the J end by 6 bases, with 13 bases between. This sample was included in a study of cytomegalovirus exposure and HLA in healthy donors. Both 60 Vbeta primers and 13 Jbeta primers went into the PCR. In the source study's methods: An analysis performed later counted 70 million to 90 million unique TCR beta chains (roughly 11 million of them shared). Some clones are missing from TCRdb's copy, which holds only in-frame ones; the method was immunoSEQ multiplex PCR. Clonal size and the V and J genes are those of that table, whereas D and trimming came from the DNA. The sample yields 120,000 to 150,000 clones, 73% seen once.

This receptor was taken from a woman between 35 and 50 years old in good health and CMV-seronegative. Sequencing was done on a sample of PBMCs. The genes are TRBV5-1 and TRBJ1-4; tentative D call: TRBD1 (6 bases). The CDR3 nucleotides are TGCGCCAGCAGCGAGACAGGAGTGGATGAAAAACTGTTTTTT. Amino acids: CASSETGVDEKLFF.